This record looks at one T cell receptor beta chain sequence and its context. Its specificity is unknown. The table came from immunoSEQ multiplex PCR; TCRdb's copy has only in-frame clones and leaves some out. Of tens of thousands of clones in the sample, approximately 89% were seen once. CDR3 length equals 13 residues. Germline CDR1 and CDR2: SEHNR and FQNEAQ (reference sequence). Trimming took 8 bases from V and 2 from J, leaving 12 bases between them. This sample is drawn from a study of regulatory and conventional T cells in RAG deficiency. Study outcomes and limitations: Shorter CDR3s in all patient subsets; >90% Treg-Tconv overlap in Omenn. In Omenn syndrome, sorted "Tregs" may be peripherally activated cells. Control T-cell subsets had markedly higher Shannon entropy and lower Simpson indices than RAG-deficient patients.

In addition, the sample was reused for a study of regulatory T cells. That source reports: The primer mix had 52 TRBV and 13 TRBJ primers. Skewed V and J usage and few unique V-J pairs marked patient repertoires, most in Tregs.

The V gene is TRBV7-9, the J gene TRBJ1-2; D is unresolved. Material: CD8+ T cells sorted from blood. The clonotype was recovered from a human donor in good health. The CDR3 spells CASLEVSNYGYTF. In nucleotides, the CDR3 is TGTGCCAGCTTGGAGGTTTCCAACTATGGCTACACCTTC.